This is a list of T cell receptor beta chains from one sample in a study of beta chain features in type 1 diabetes. TCRdb's copy holds only in-frame clones and misses some; the assay was immunoSEQ multiplex PCR. This table has roughly 330,000 clones, around 10% appearing once. The specimen sequenced was naive CD4+ T cells from blood. The source is a woman aged 30 to 39 in good health. Each CDR3 is given with its conserved first and last residue. A D gene is named only where the DNA matches it firmly. Not all rows give a size; the values are once, few, many and, for expanded clones, a class.

15 TRBJ2-1 . TRBV27 TRBD2 CASRNLERGYNEQFF TGTGCCAGCAGGAATTTGGAGCGGGGGTACAATGAGCAGTTCTTC
15 TRBJ2-7 . TRBV5-1 . CASSLDTGSSYEQYF TGCGCCAGCAGCTTGGACACAGGGAGCTCCTACGAGCAGTACTTC
14 TRBJ2-3 . TRBV19 . CASSSHRAPDTQYF TGTGCCAGTAGTAGCCACAGGGCCCCAGATACGCAGTATTTT
15 TRBJ2-1 . TRBV15 . CATSRAGLLYNEQFF TGTGCCACCAGCAGGGCGGGACTCCTCTACAATGAGCAGTTCTTC
15 TRBJ2-5 . TRBV28 . CASSLPRQGFETQYF TGTGCCAGCAGTTTGCCCCGCCAGGGTTTCGAGACCCAGTACTTC
17 TRBJ2-6 . TRBV4-2 TRBD1 CASTLGQGESGANVLTF TGTGCCAGCACCCTGGGACAGGGAGAGTCCGGGGCCAACGTCCTGACTTTC
13 TRBJ1-1 . TRBV6-1 . CASSERERTEAFF TGTGCCAGCAGTGAGAGGGAACGCACTGAAGCTTTCTTT
15 TRBJ2-5 . TRBV6-5 TRBD2 CASSRTSGIQETQYF TGTGCCAGCAGCAGGACTAGCGGGATTCAAGAGACCCAGTACTTC
15 TRBJ2-4 few TRBV7-9 TRBD1 CASSGGRTGFDIQYF TGTGCCAGCAGCGGAGGGAGGACAGGGTTTGACATTCAGTACTTC
17 TRBJ2-1 few TRBV5-1 TRBD2 CASSLERGGRGDNEQFF TGCGCCAGCAGCTTGGAACGGGGCGGGAGGGGGGACAATGAGCAGTTCTTC
15 TRBJ2-2 . TRBV29-1 TRBD2 CSGLLAGGPTGELFF TGCAGCGGGCTACTAGCGGGAGGCCCCACCGGGGAGCTGTTTTTT
13 TRBJ2-3 few TRBV28 . CASSLGGYDTQYF TGTGCCAGCAGTTTAGGCGGGTATGATACGCAGTATTTT
14 TRBJ2-5 . TRBV4-2 TRBD2 CASSPAGVLETQYF TGTGCCAGCAGCCCAGCGGGAGTATTGGAGACCCAGTACTTC
15 TRBJ2-7 . TRBV30 . CAWSVLGWTEREQYF TGTGCCTGGAGTGTACTCGGTTGGACAGAGAGAGAGCAGTACTTC
16 TRBJ1-4 few TRBV27 TRBD1 CASSPGTGGTNEKLFF TGTGCCAGCAGTCCCGGGACAGGGGGAACTAATGAAAAACTGTTTTTT
14 TRBJ2-1 few TRBV7-9 . CASSLHSAYNEQFF TGTGCCAGCAGCTTACACTCGGCCTACAATGAGCAGTTCTTC
14 TRBJ2-5 few TRBV5-1 . CASSLASGGETQYF TGCGCCAGCAGCTTGGCCTCTGGGGGGGAGACCCAGTACTTC
13 TRBJ1-1 . TRBV5-1 . CASSSGRRTEAFF TGCGCCAGCAGCTCGGGGAGGAGAACTGAAGCTTTCTTT
16 TRBJ2-7 . TRBV7-2 TRBD2 CASSLIAGGSLNEQYF TGTGCCAGCAGCCTCATAGCGGGAGGTTCTCTGAACGAGCAGTACTTC
15 TRBJ2-7 . TRBV9 TRBD2 CASSVELASSYEQYF TGTGCCAGCAGCGTAGAACTAGCGAGCTCCTACGAGCAGTACTTC
14 TRBJ2-3 few TRBV7-3 . CASSFSHSTDTQYF TGTGCCAGCAGCTTTAGCCATAGCACAGATACGCAGTATTTT
15 TRBJ2-1 few TRBV30 TRBD2 CAWSVRGGRDNEQFF TGTGCCTGGAGTGTACGGGGCGGGAGGGACAATGAGCAGTTCTTC
14 TRBJ2-7 . TRBV19 TRBD1 CASSSRRGRYEQYF TGTGCCAGTAGTTCACGAAGGGGGCGATACGAGCAGTACTTC
14 TRBJ2-1 . TRBV4-3 TRBD2 CASSHGGSYNEQFF TGCGCCAGCAGCCACGGGGGGTCCTACAATGAGCAGTTCTTC
15 TRBJ2-1 . TRBV7-9 TRBD1 CASSPKGTGGNEQFF TGTGCCAGCAGCCCCAAAGGGACAGGGGGCAATGAGCAGTTCTTC
14 TRBJ2-5 . TRBV7-2 . CASSYRDIQETQYF TGTGCCAGCAGCTACCGGGACATCCAAGAGACCCAGTACTTC
11 TRBJ2-7 . TRBV28 . CASQAGNEQYF TGTGCCAGCCAGGCCGGGAACGAGCAGTACTTC
14 TRBJ1-4 few TRBV28 . CASSPLATGEKLFF TGTGCCAGCAGTCCCCTGGCCACGGGTGAAAAACTGTTTTTT
15 TRBJ2-3 few TRBV5-6 TRBD2 CASSNTGTSGDTQYF TGTGCCAGCAGCAATACCGGGACTAGCGGAGATACGCAGTATTTT
16 TRBJ2-3 few TRBV5-6 TRBD1 CASSASDRAGLDTQYF TGTGCCAGCAGCGCCTCGGACAGGGCTGGTCTTGATACGCAGTATTTT
14 TRBJ2-7 . TRBV27 TRBD1 CASRPTGGLYEQYF TGTGCCAGCAGGCCGACAGGGGGTTTATACGAGCAGTACTTC
17 TRBJ1-1 . TRBV11-1 . CASSLVGRGLTVTEAFF TGTGCCAGCAGCTTAGTCGGGAGAGGGTTAACGGTTACTGAAGCTTTCTTT
15 TRBJ2-1 few TRBV28 . CASSPTVSSYNEQFF TGTGCCAGCAGTCCGACAGTGAGCTCCTACAATGAGCAGTTCTTC
17 TRBJ2-1 few TRBV18 TRBD2 CASSSRTSGRYFNEQFF TGTGCCAGCTCATCCCGGACTAGCGGGAGATACTTCAATGAGCAGTTCTTC
13 TRBJ2-1 . TRBV30 . CAWSVRRYNEQFF TGTGCCTGGAGTGTCCGGCGGTACAATGAGCAGTTCTTC
15 TRBJ2-1 few TRBV29-1 TRBD2 CSPEVLAGGLNEQFF TGCAGCCCTGAGGTTCTAGCGGGAGGGCTCAATGAGCAGTTCTTC
13 TRBJ2-7 once TRBV29-1 . CSVGWGLGYEQYF TGCAGCGTTGGGTGGGGGCTGGGTTACGAGCAGTACTTC
13 TRBJ1-2 . TRBV7-9 . CASRVQEAYGYTF TGTGCCAGCAGGGTACAGGAAGCCTATGGCTACACCTTC
15 TRBJ2-1 . TRBV28 . CASSLGLSSYNEQFF TGTGCCAGCAGTTTGGGACTGAGCTCCTACAATGAGCAGTTCTTC
15 TRBJ1-3 . TRBV27 . CASSLTGSGGNTIYF TGTGCCAGCAGTTTAACTGGGTCAGGTGGAAACACCATATATTTT
14 TRBJ2-5 few TRBV11-1 . CASTRGDVQETQYF TGTGCCAGCACCCGGGGAGATGTCCAAGAGACCCAGTACTTC
16 TRBJ2-3 few TRBV4-1 . CASSQDSAASTDTQYF TGCGCCAGCAGCCAAGATTCGGCGGCTAGCACAGATACGCAGTATTTT
13 TRBJ2-7 few TRBV4-2 . CASSRGQNYEQYF TGTGCCAGCAGCCGCGGACAGAACTACGAGCAGTACTTC
13 TRBJ2-7 . TRBV2 TRBD1 CASNGQVLNEQYF TGTGCCAGCAACGGACAGGTTCTCAACGAGCAGTACTTC
16 TRBJ2-2 . TRBV19 TRBD1 CASPGSQGATTGELFF TGTGCCAGCCCAGGGTCACAGGGGGCGACCACCGGGGAGCTGTTTTTT
15 TRBJ2-7 few TRBV5-4 TRBD1 CASSSKDRGHYEQYF TGTGCCAGCAGCTCGAAGGACAGGGGGCACTACGAGCAGTACTTC
18 TRBJ2-5 few TRBV4-2 TRBD2 CASSQDFEGTSGVETQYF TGTGCCAGCAGCCAAGATTTCGAGGGGACTAGCGGCGTGGAGACCCAGTACTTC
18 TRBJ2-1 . TRBV4-3 TRBD2 CASSQTLGTSGREGEQFF TGCGCCAGCAGCCAGACGCTCGGGACTAGCGGGAGGGAGGGTGAGCAGTTCTTC
16 TRBJ2-7 few TRBV18 . CASSREEAGNSYEQYF TGTGCCAGCTCACGGGAGGAGGCAGGGAACTCCTACGAGCAGTACTTC
13 TRBJ1-1 few TRBV25-1 . CASSVRGNTEAFF TGTGCCAGCAGTGTTAGGGGGAACACTGAAGCTTTCTTT
15 TRBJ2-5 few TRBV6-5 TRBD2 CASSSSGRGRETQYF TGTGCCAGCAGTTCCAGCGGGAGGGGGCGGGAGACCCAGTACTTC